Listed below are T cell receptor beta chains from one sample, sequenced in a study of CD4 and CD8 cells across lung adenocarcinoma regions. TCRdb called the PCR reads again in MiXCR, with one record for every CDR3 protein. Counted here are several thousand distinct CDR3 sequences, roughly 50% occurring once; the ten biggest clones make up 24%. The sequenced sample consisted of CD4+ T cells from the center of a lung tumor. All receptors come from a female donor with lung adenocarcinoma. The CD4 and CD8 labels of this study may be unreliable. Both conserved end residues are part of each CDR3. D genes are given only for firm matches. Clone size is shown for a subset of rows, as once, few, many or a class of expanded clone.

J,size,V,D,CDR3,DNA
TRBJ2-1,few,TRBV27,-,CASSLSRGGTNEQFF,TGTGCCAGCAGTTTATCAAGGGGGGGAACCAATGAGCAGTTCTTC
TRBJ2-4,-,TRBV10-3,TRBD2,CGTRVAGAKNTQYF,TGCGGCACCCGGGTGGCGGGAGCCAAAAATACGCAGTACTTT
TRBJ2-1,few,TRBV30,-,CAWSFEREQFF,TGTGCCTGGAGCTTCGAGCGTGAGCAGTTCTTC
TRBJ1-6,few,TRBV28,-,CASSSIGTALDSPLHF,TGTGCCAGCAGTTCAATAGGGACTGCCCTGGATTCACCCCTCCACTTT
TRBJ2-2,-,TRBV6-5,-,CASSYDFLTGELFF,TGTGCCAGCAGTTACGACTTCCTCACCGGGGAGCTGTTTTTT
TRBJ2-7,-,TRBV6-1,-,CASSPTASSSYEQYF,TGTGCCAGCAGTCCCACGGCCAGTTCCTCCTACGAGCAGTACTTC
TRBJ2-1,-,TRBV6-1,-,CASRLGPSYNEQFF,TGTGCCAGCAGGCTGGGTCCCTCATACAATGAGCAGTTCTTC
TRBJ2-1,-,TRBV12-3/TRBV12-4,-,CASSPGRGVSYEQFF,TGTGCCAGCAGTCCCGGCAGGGGGGTATCCTACGAGCAGTTCTTC
TRBJ2-3,many,TRBV27,-,CASSPLGLDTQYF,TGTGCCAGCAGCCCTCTGGGGTTAGATACGCAGTATTTT
TRBJ2-3,-,TRBV27,TRBD1,CASGARGGRDQETQYF,TGTGCCAGCGGGGCGCGAGGGGGCCGTGACCAAGAGACCCAGTATTTT
TRBJ2-5,medium-sized,TRBV4-2,-,CASSQDLRRGGGETQYF,TGTGCCAGCAGCCAGGACCTAAGGAGGGGAGGAGGAGAGACCCAGTACTTC
TRBJ2-5,-,TRBV10-2,-,CASSLQGNYQETQYF,TGCGCCAGCAGCCTGCAGGGGAATTACCAAGAGACCCAGTACTTC
TRBJ2-1,-,TRBV10-1,-,CASIERAHNEQFF,TGCGCCAGCATCGAGCGGGCCCACAATGAGCAGTTCTTC
TRBJ2-5,-,TRBV6-2/TRBV6-3,-,CASSPAGRRGPQETQYF,TGTGCCAGCAGTCCGGCGGGGAGGAGGGGGCCTCAAGAGACCCAGTACTTC
TRBJ2-3,-,TRBV6-1,-,CASSGTAWGAKDTQYF,TGTGCCAGCAGTGGGACGGCTTGGGGAGCCAAAGATACTCAGTACTTT
TRBJ2-1,few,TRBV6-1,TRBD2,CASNSPGLAGNNEQFF,TGTGCCAGCAACTCACCGGGACTAGCGGGAAACAATGAGCAGTTCTTC
TRBJ2-2,-,TRBV6-1,TRBD2,CASSHGGGTDALYF,TGTGCCAGCAGCCACGGGGGGGGCACCGATGCGCTGTATTTT
TRBJ2-4,-,TRBV27,-,CGGGNRGGDGDTQYF,TGTGGTGGGGGGAACCGGGGCGGTGACGGAGACACCCAGTACTTC
TRBJ2-5,-,TRBV27,-,CASRGRGGGDQETQYF,TGTGCCAGCAGGGGTCGAGGGGGCGGGGACCAAGAGACCCAGTACTTC
TRBJ2-1,-,TRBV6-5,-,CASSSSGGLYNEQYF,-
TRBJ2-5,-,TRBV6-5,-,CARSSGTGGQETQYF,TGTGCCAGGAGTTCCGGGACCGGTGGCCAGGAGACGCAGTATTTC
TRBJ2-3,-,TRBV27,-,CASSFDSPPSTDTQYF,TGTGCCAGCAGTTTCGACAGCCCCCCTAGCACAGATACGCAGTATTTT
TRBJ1-3,many,TRBV6-5,-,CASSYSQGPSGNTIYF,TGTGCCAGCAGTTACTCCCAGGGGCCCTCTGGAAACACCATATATTTT
TRBJ2-7,-,TRBV6-1,TRBD2,CAGSKTSGRDEQYF,TGTGCGGGCAGCAAGACTAGCGGGAGAGATGAGCAGTACTTC
TRBJ2-5,-,TRBV6-1,-,CASSQLEETQYF,TGTGCCAGCAGTCAGCTTGAAGAGACCCAGTACTTC
TRBJ2-3,-,TRBV6-1,-,CAGSAGARVADTQYF,TGTGCCGGGAGTGCCGGGGCCCGTGTCGCAGATACGCAGTATTTC
TRBJ2-1,many,TRBV7-3,TRBD2,CASSQRGLAGSYNEQFF,TGTGCCAGCAGCCAAAGGGGACTAGCGGGTTCATACAATGAGCAGTTCTTC
TRBJ1-2,large,TRBV6-5,-,CASSYERQREGGGYTF,TGTGCCAGCAGTTACGAACGACAGCGGGAAGGAGGGGGCTACACCTTC
TRBJ2-4,-,TRBV12-3/TRBV12-4,TRBD1,CASQTGMGKNIQYF,TGTGCCAGTCAGACAGGGATGGGCAAAAACATTCAGTACTTC
TRBJ2-1,-,TRBV10-2,TRBD2,CASSPTSGLLSSYNEQFF,TGCGCCAGCAGTCCAACTAGCGGCCTACTGAGCTCCTACAATGAGCAGTTCTTC
TRBJ2-1,medium-sized,TRBV12-3/TRBV12-4,-,CASSFTPGSEQFF,TGTGCCAGCAGTTTTACCCCCGGGAGTGAGCAGTTCTTC
TRBJ2-1,-,TRBV6-1,-,CASSPRGGQDTQFF,TGTGCCAGCAGTCCCAGGGGGGGCCAAGATACGCAGTTTTTC
TRBJ2-4,-,TRBV10-3,TRBD2,CGARGAGATDTQYF,TGTGGCGCCCGGGGAGCGGGGGCCACAGACACGCAGTACTTC
TRBJ1-5,-,TRBV4-1,-,CASSQDLSARRRQPQHF,TGCGCCAGCAGCCAAGATTTATCGGCCAGACGCCGTCAGCCCCAGCATTTT
TRBJ2-3,-,TRBV6-5,-,CASSCEGNTETQYF,TGTGCCAGCAGTTGCGAGGGAAACACAGAGACGCAGTATTTT
TRBJ2-1,-,TRBV6-1,TRBD1,CASSPMGTGVGIFIEQFF,TGTGCCAGCAGCCCAATGGGGACAGGGGTGGGTATTTTCATTGAGCAGTTCTTC
TRBJ2-7,medium-sized,TRBV6-2/TRBV6-3,-,CASRRTDYEQYF,TGTGCCAGCAGAAGAACCGACTACGAGCAGTACTTC
TRBJ2-2,-,TRBV14,-,CASSQDKVGTELVRLFF,TGTGCCAGCAGCCAAGATAAAGTTGGGACGGAGCTTGTCCGGCTGTTTTTT
TRBJ2-5,-,TRBV27,-,CANTHRGGEEDIQYF,TGTGCCAACACCCACCGCGGCGGGGAAGAAGACATCCAGTACTTC
TRBJ2-7,-,TRBV5-1,-,CASSLAGNSYEQYF,TGCGCCAGCAGTCTGGCGGGGAACTCCTACGAGCAGTACTTC
TRBJ1-1,-,TRBV6-5,-,CASSYSSSPQAFF,TGTGCCAGCAGTTATAGTTCCAGCCCTCAAGCTTTCTTT